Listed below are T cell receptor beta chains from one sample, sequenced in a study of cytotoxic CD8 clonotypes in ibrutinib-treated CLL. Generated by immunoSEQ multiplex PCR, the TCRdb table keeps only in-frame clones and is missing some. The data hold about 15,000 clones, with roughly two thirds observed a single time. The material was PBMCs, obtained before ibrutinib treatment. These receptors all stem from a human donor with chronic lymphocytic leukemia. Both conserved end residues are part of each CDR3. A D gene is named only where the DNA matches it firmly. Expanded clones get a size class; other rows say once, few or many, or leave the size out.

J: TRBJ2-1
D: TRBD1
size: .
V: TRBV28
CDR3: CASSLVVARQGANEQFF
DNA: TGTGCCAGCAGTTTAGTTGTAGCGAGACAGGGGGCGAATGAGCAGTTCTTC

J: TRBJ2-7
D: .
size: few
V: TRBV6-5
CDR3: CASTSDQKYEQCF
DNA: TGTGCCAGCACCTCCGACCAAAAGTACGAGCAGTGCTTC

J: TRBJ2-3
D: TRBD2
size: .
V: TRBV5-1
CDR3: CASSLVLAGSGTDTQYF
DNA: TGCGCCAGCAGCTTGGTCCTAGCGGGGTCTGGCACAGATACGCAGTATTTT

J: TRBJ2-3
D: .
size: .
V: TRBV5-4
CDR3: CASSLGFTDAQYF
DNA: TGTGCCAGCAGCTTGGGCTTCACAGATGCGCAGTATTTT

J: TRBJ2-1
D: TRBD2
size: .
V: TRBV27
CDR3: CASTPTGVAGEGEQFF
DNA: TGTGCCAGCACTCCAACGGGTGTAGCGGGGGAGGGTGAGCAGTTCTTC

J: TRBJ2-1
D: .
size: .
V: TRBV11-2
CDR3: CASSWSDEQFF
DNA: TGTGCCAGCAGCTGGTCGGATGAGCAGTTCTTC

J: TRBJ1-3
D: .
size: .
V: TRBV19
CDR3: CASKEAQSRNTIYF
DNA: TGTGCCAGTAAAGAGGCCCAATCTCGGAACACCATATATTTT

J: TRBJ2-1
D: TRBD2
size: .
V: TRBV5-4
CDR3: CASSLGPGLGGREEAFF
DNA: TGTGCCAGCAGCTTGGGTCCGGGACTAGGGGGGCGGGAGGAAGCATTCTTC

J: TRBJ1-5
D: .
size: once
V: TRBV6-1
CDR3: CASSEGYSNQPQHF
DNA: TGTGCCAGCAGTGAGGGTTATAGCAATCAGCCCCAGCATTTT

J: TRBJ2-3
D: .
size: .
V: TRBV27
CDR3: CASSFSGVGTDTQYF
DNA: TGTGCCAGCAGTTTTTCAGGAGTAGGGACAGATACGCAGTATTTT

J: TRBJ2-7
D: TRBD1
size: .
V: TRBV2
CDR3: CASSQGGRSYEQYF
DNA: TGTGCCAGCAGTCAAGGGGGCAGATCCTACGAGCAGTACTTC